This entry is about one T cell receptor (beta chain). Between the trimmed V and J ends, which lost 2 bases and 0 bases, there was a span of 13 bases. The length of the CDR3 is 16 residues. CDR1 and CDR2 from the germline V gene are SGHNT and YYREEE (reference sequence). TCRdb's copy holds only in-frame clones and misses some; the assay was immunoSEQ multiplex PCR. The table lists 55,000 or so clones, roughly 80% of them singletons. The data derive from a study of blood T cell repertoires in COVID-19. Background on the study: COVID-19 samples from acute and convalescent phases originated in the United States, Italy and Spain. T cells, B-cell-depleted T cells, or PBMCs supplied cDNA or gDNA.

This receptor was obtained from a man aged 60-69 years with acute or convalescent COVID-19. Material: peripheral blood. This sequence joins TRBV5-4 and TRBJ2-3; no firm D call. The CDR3 sequence: CASSFAQRRSTDTQYF. DNA of the CDR3: TGTGCCAGCAGCTTCGCCCAACGGCGGAGCACAGATACGCAGTATTTT.